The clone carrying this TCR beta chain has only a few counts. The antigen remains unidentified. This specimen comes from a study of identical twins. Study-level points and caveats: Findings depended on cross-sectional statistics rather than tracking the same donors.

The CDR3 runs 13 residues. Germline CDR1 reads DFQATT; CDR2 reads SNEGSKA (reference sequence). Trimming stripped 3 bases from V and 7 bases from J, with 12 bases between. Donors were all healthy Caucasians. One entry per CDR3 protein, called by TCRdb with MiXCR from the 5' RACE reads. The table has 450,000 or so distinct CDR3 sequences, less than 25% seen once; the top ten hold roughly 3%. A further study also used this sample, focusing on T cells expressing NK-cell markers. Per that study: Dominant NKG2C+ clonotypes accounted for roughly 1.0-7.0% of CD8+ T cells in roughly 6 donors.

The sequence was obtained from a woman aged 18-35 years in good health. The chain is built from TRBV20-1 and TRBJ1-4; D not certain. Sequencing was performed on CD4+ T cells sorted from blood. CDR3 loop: CSARATTLEKLFF. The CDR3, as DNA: TGCAGTGCTAGGGCTACGACGCTTGAAAAACTGTTTTTT.